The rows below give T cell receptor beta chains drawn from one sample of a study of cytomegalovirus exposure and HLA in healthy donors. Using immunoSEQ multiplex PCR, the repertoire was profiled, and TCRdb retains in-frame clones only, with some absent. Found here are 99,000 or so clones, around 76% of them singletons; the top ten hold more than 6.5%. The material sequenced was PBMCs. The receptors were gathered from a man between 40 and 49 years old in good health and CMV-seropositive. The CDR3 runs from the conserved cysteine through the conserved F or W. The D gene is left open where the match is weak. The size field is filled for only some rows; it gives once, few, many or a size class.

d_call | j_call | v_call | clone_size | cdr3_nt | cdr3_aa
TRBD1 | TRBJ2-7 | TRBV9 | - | TGTGCCAGCAGCTTACGGGACAGGGACTCCTACGAGCAGTACTTC | CASSLRDRDSYEQYF
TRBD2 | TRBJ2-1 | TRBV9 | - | TGTGCCAGCAGCGTAGGGCCGACTAGCTACGATGAGCAGTTCTTC | CASSVGPTSYDEQFF
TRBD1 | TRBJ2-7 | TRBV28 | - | TGTGCCAGCAGTTGGGGGGGGACAGGGGCCTACGAGCAGTACTTC | CASSWGGTGAYEQYF
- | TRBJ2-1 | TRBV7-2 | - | TGTGCCAGCAGCTCCAGACTCCAGTTAAGCTCCTACAATGAGCAGTTCTTC | CASSSRLQLSSYNEQFF
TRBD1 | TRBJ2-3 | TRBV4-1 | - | TGCGCCAGCAGCCTCCGGGACAGGGATTCAGATACGCAGTATTTT | CASSLRDRDSDTQYF
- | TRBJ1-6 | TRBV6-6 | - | TGTGCCAGCAAGAGCTCCTATAATTCACCCCTCCACTTT | CASKSSYNSPLHF
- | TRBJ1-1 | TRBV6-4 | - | TGTGCCAGCCCAGGAGGGTATACTGAAGCTTTCTTT | CASPGGYTEAFF
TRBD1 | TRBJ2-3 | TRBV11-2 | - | TGTGCCAGCAGCACTTACAGGGGGCCAACTAGCACAGATACGCAGTATTTT | CASSTYRGPTSTDTQYF
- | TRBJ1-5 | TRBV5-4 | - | TGTGCCAGCAGCTTGGGGGAGGGTATGCCCCAGCATTTT | CASSLGEGMPQHF
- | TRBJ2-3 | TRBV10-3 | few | TGTGCCATCAGAGCTAGCTCAGATACGCAGTATTTT | CAIRASSDTQYF
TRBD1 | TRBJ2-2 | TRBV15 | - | TGTGCCACCAGCAGAGGCCCTGACAGGGGTAGGACCGGGGAGCTGTTTTTT | CATSRGPDRGRTGELFF
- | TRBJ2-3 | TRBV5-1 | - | TGCGCCAGCACCCCCGGAGGGCAGTACACAGATACGCAGTATTTT | CASTPGGQYTDTQYF
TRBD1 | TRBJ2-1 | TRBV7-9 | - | TGTGCCAGCAGTCGTCTAAAACAGGGGGCTTCTAGTGAGCAGTTCTTC | CASSRLKQGASSEQFF
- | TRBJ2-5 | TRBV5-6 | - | TGTGCCAGCAGCCGACGACTTACAGGGCGAGAGACCCAGTACTTC | CASSRRLTGRETQYF
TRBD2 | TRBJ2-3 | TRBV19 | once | TGTGCCAGTAGTACCCCCCGCGGAGCGGGAACAGATACGCAGTATTTT | CASSTPRGAGTDTQYF
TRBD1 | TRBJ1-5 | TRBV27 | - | TGTGCCAGCAGTTTCGGGACAGGGCCCAATCAGCCCCAGCATTTT | CASSFGTGPNQPQHF
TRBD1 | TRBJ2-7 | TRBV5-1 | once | TGCGCCAGCAGCTTAGGACAGGGCGAGCAGTACTTC | CASSLGQGEQYF
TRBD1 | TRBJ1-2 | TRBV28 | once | TGTGCCAGCAGACCGCATAGACAGGGTGGGGGCTACACCTTC | CASRPHRQGGGYTF
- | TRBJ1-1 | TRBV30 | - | TGTGCCTGGAGTGACGGGAACACTGAAGCTTTCTTT | CAWSDGNTEAFF
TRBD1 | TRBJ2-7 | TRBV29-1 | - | TGCAGCGTTGAGGGGGACAGGGGGCGCGCTTACGAGCAGTACTTC | CSVEGDRGRAYEQYF
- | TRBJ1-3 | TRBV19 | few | TGTGCCAGCTCCCCGGGACTAGGAAACACCATATATTTT | CASSPGLGNTIYF
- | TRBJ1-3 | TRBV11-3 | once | TGTGCCAGCAGCTCCTCAGGGTATCAAGGAAACACCATATATTTT | CASSSSGYQGNTIYF